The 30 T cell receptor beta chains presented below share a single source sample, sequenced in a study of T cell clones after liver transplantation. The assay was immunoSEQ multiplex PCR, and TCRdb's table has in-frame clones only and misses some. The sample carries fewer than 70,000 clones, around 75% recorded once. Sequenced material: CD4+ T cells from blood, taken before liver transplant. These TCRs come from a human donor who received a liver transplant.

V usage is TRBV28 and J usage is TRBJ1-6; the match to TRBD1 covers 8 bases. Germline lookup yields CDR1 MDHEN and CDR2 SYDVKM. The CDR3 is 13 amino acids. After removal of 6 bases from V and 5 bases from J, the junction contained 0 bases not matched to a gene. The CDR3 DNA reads TGTGCCAGCAGGGACAGGGATAATTCACCCCTCCACTTT. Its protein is CASRDRDNSPLHF.

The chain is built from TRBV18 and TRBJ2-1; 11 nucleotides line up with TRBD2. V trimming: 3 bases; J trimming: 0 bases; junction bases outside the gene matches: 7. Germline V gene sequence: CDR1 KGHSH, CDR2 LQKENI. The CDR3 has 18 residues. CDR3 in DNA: TGTGCCAGCTCACCGGGACTAGCGGTACGAAGCTCCTACAATGAGCAGTTCTTC. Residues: CASSPGLAVRSSYNEQFF.

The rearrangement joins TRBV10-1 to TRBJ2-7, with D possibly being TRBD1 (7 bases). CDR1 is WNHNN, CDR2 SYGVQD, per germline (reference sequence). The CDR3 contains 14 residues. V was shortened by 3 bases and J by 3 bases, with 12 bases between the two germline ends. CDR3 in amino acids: CASSESQGGYEQYF. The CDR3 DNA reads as TGCGCCAGCAGTGAAAGCCAGGGGGGCTACGAGCAGTACTTC.

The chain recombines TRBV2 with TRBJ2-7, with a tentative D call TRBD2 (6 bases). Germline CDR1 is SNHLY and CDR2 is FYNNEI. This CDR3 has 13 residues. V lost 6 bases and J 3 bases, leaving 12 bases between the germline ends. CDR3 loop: CASRPGLRYEQYF. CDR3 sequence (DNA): TGTGCCAGCAGGCCGGGACTTCGCTACGAGCAGTACTTC.

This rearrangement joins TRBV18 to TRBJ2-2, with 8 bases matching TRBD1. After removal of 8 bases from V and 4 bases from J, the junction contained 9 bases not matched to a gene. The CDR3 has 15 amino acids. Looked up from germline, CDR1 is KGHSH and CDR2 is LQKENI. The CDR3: CASNYRGSFTGELFF. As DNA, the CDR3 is TGTGCCAGCAACTACAGGGGGTCGTTCACCGGGGAGCTGTTTTTT. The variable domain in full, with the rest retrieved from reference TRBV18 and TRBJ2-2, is NAGVMQNPRHLVRRRGQEARLRCSPMKGHSHVYWYRQLPEEGLKFMVYLQKENIIDESGMPKERFSAEFPKEGPSILRIQQVVRGDSAAYFCASNYRGSFTGELFFGEGSRLTVL.

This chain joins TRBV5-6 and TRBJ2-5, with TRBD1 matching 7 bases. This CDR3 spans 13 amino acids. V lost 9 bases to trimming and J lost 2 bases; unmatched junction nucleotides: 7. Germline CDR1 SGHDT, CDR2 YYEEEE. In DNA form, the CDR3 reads TGTGCCACTACCGGGACAGCACAAGAGACCCAGTACTTC. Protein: CATTGTAQETQYF.

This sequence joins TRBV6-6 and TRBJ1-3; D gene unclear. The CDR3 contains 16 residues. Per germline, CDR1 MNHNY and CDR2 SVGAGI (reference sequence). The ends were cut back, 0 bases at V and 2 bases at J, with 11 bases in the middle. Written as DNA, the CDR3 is TGTGCCAGCAGTTACTCCACCGGGTATACTGGAAACACCATATATTTT. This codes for CASSYSTGYTGNTIYF.

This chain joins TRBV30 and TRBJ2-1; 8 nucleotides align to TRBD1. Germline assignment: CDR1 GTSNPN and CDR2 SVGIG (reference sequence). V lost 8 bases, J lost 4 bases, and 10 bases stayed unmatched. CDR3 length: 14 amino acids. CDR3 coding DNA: TGTGCCAGCAACCAGGGACAGGCGTACAATGAGCAGTTCTTC. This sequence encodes CASNQGQAYNEQFF.

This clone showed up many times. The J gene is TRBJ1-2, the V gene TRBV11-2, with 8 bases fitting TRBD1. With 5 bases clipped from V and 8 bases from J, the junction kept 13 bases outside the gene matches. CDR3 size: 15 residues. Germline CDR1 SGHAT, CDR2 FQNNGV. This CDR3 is CASSAKTTGVEGYTF. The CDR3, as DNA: TGTGCCAGCAGCGCGAAAACGACAGGGGTAGAGGGCTACACCTTC.

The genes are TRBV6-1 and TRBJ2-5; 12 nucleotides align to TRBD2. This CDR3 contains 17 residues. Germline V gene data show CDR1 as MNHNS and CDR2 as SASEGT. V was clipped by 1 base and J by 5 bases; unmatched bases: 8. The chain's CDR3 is CASSEGLAGGQKETQYF. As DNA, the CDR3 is TGTGCCAGCAGTGAAGGCCTAGCGGGGGGGCAGAAGGAGACCCAGTACTTC.

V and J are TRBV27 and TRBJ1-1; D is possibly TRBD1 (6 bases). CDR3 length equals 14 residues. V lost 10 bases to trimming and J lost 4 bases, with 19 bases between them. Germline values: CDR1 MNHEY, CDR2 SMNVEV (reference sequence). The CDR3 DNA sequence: TGTGCCACCCTTGGGGGGGCTCTGAGCACTGAAGCTTTCTTT. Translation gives CATLGGALSTEAFF.

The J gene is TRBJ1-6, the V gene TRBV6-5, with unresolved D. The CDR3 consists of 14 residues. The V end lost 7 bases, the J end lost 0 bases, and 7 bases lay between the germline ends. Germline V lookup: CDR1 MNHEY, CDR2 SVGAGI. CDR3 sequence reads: CASNAFSYNSPLHF. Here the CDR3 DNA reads TGTGCCAGCAACGCGTTCTCCTATAATTCACCCCTCCACTTT.

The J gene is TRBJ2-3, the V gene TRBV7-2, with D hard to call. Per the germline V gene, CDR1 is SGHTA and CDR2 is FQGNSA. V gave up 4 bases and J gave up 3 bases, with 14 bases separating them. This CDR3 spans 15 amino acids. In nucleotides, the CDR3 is TGTGCCAGCAGCTCCCAAGTGACTGGGACAGATACGCAGTATTTT. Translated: CASSSQVTGTDTQYF.

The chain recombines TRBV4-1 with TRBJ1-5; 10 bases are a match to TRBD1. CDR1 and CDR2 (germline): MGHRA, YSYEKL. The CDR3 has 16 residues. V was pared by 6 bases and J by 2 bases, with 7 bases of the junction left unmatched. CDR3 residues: CASRLATGGGNQPQHF. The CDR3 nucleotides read TGCGCCAGCAGACTCGCGACAGGGGGCGGCAATCAGCCCCAGCATTTT.

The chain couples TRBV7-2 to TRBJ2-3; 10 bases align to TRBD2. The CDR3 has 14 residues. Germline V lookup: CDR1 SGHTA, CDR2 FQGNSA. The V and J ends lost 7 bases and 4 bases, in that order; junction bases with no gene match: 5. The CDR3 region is CASTAGGGADTQYF. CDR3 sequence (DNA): TGTGCCAGCACAGCGGGGGGGGGAGCAGATACGCAGTATTTT. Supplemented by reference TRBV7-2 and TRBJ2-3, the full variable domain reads GAGVSQSPSNKVTEKGKDVELRCDPISGHTALYWYRQSLGQGLEFLIYFQGNSAPDKSGLPSDRFSAERTGGSVSTLTIQRTQQEDSAVYLCASTAGGGADTQYFGPGTRLTVL.

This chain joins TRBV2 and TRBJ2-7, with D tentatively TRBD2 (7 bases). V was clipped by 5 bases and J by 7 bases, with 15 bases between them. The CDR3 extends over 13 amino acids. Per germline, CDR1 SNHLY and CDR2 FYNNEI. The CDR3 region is CASSLGGAREQYF. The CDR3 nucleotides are TGTGCCAGCAGTCTGGGGGGGGCGCGGGAGCAGTACTTC.

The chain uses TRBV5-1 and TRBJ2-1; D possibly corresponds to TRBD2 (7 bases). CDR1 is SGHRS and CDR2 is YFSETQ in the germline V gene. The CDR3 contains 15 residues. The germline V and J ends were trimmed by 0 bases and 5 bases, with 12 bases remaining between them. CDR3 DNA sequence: TGCGCCAGCAGCTTGGCGGGGGGCCTAAACAATGAGCAGTTCTTC. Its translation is CASSLAGGLNNEQFF.

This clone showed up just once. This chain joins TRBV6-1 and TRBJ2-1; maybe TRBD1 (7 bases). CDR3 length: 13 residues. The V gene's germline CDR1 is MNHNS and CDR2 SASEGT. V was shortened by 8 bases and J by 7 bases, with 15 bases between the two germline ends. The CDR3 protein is CASGGTARNEQFF. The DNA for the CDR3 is TGTGCCAGCGGAGGGACAGCCAGAAATGAGCAGTTCTTC.

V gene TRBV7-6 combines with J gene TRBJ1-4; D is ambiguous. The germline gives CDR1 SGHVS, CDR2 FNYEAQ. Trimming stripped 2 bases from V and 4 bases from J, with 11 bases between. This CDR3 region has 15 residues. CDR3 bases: TGTGCCAGCAGCTTAAATGGCAGACTTAATGAAAAACTGTTTTTT. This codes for CASSLNGRLNEKLFF.

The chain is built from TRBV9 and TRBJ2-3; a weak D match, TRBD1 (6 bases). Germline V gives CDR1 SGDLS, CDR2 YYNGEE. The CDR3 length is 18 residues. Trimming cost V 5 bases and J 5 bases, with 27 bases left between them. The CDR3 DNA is TGTGCCAGCAGTCCCCAATCATGGGCCAGGGGAAAGGAAGATACGCAGTATTTT. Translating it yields CASSPQSWARGKEDTQYF.

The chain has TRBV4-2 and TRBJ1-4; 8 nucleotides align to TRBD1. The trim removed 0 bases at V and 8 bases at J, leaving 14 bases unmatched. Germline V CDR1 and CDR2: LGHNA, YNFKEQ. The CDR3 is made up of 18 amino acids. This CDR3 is CASSQDKIVTGQAEKLFF. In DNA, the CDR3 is TGTGCCAGCAGCCAAGATAAAATCGTTACGGGACAGGCCGAAAAACTGTTTTTT.

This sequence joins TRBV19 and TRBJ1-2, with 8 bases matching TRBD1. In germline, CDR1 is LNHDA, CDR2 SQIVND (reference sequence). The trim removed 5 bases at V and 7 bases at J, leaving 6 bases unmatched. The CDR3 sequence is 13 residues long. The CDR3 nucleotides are TGTGCCAGTAGTTTTCGGGACAGGAGTGGCTACACCTTC. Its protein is CASSFRDRSGYTF.

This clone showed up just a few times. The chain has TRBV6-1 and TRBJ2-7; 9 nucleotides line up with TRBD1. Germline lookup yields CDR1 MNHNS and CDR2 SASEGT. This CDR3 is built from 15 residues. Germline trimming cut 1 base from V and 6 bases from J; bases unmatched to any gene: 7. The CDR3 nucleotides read TGTGCCAGCAGTGAAGGGGGACAGGGAGCTTTCGAGCAGTACTTC. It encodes CASSEGGQGAFEQYF.

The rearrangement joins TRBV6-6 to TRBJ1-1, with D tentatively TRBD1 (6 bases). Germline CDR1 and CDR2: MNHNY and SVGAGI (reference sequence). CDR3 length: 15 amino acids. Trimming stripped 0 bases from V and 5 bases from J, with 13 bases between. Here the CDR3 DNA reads TGTGCCAGCAGTTACTCGATCAGGGGAGATACTGAAGCTTTCTTT. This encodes CASSYSIRGDTEAFF.

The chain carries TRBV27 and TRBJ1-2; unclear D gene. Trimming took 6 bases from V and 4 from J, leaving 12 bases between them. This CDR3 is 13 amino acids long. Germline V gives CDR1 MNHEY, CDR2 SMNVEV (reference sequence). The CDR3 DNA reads TGTGCCAGCAGCCCCAGGCCCTTCTATGGCTACACCTTC. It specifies CASSPRPFYGYTF.

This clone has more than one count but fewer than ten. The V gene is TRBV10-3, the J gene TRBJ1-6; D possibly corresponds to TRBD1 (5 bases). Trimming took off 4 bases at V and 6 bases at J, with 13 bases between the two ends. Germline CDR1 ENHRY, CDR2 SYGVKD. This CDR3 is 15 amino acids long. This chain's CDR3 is CAISGRGETNSPLHF. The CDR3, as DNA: TGTGCCATCAGTGGGCGGGGGGAAACTAATTCACCCCTCCACTTT.

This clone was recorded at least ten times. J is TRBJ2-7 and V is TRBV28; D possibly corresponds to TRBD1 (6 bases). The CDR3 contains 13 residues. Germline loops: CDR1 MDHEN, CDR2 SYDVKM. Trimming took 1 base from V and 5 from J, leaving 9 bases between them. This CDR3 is CASSLSAGDEQYF. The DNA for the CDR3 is TGTGCCAGCAGTTTATCGGCAGGGGACGAGCAGTACTTC.

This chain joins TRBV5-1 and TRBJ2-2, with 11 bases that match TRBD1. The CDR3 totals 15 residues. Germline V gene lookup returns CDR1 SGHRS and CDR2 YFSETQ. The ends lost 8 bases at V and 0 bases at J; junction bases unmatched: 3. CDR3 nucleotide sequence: TGCGCCAGTGGGACAGGGGGACCGAACACCGGGGAGCTGTTTTTT. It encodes CASGTGGPNTGELFF.

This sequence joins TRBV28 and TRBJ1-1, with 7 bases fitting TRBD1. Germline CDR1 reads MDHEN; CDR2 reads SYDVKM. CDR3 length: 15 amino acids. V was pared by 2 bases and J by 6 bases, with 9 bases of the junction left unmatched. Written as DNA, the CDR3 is TGTGCCAGCAGTTTAGTGTCAGGGGGGAGCGCTGAAGCTTTCTTT. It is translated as CASSLVSGGSAEAFF.

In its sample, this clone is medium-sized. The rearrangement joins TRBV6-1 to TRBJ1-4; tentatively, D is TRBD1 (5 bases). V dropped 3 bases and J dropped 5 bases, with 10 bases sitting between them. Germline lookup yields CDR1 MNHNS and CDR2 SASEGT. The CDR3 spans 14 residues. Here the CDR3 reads CASSDTGLNEKLFF. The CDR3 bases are TGTGCCAGCAGTGATACGGGACTCAATGAAAAACTGTTTTTT.